This T cell receptor (beta chain) was captured by sequencing in a study of blood T cell repertoires in COVID-19. Study-level information: Acute and convalescent COVID-19 specimens originated in the United States, Italy and Spain. In each case, the material was cDNA or gDNA derived from T cells, B-cell-depleted T cells, or PBMCs.

In the study's own analysis: Reference gene primers were amplified, and this amplification served to estimate nucleated cell counts. The data were produced by immunoSEQ multiplex PCR, yet TCRdb's version contains in-frame clones alone and is incomplete. V and J calls and clone size are given by that table; D and trimming were obtained from the DNA. The sample has approximately 52,000 clones, roughly nine tenths seen once. The V segment lost 8 bases and the J segment 0 bases; nucleotides outside the gene matches: 2. From germline, CDR1 is LNHDA and CDR2 SQIVND (reference sequence). The CDR3 is 13 amino acids.

The sequenced sample consisted of peripheral blood. The genes are TRBV19 and TRBJ2-3; 7 bases line up with TRBD1. The TCR sequence derives from a man between 60 and 75 years old with active COVID-19. CDR3 coding DNA: TGTGCCAGTCAACAGGGGAGCACAGATACGCAGTATTTT. It encodes CASQQGSTDTQYF.